The present entry profiles one T cell receptor beta chain with its context. Its antigen is undetermined. The PCR ran on 60 Vbeta and 13 Jbeta primers. Source study methods: About 12 million shared chains were among the about 80 million unique TCR beta chains that a later analysis counted. Clones were read by immunoSEQ multiplex PCR, and TCRdb kept only the in-frame ones, dropping some. That table is the source of V, J and clone size, and D and trimming were worked out from the DNA. The profile shows around 150,000 clones, 70% to 80% of them singletons. The sample originates from a study of cytomegalovirus exposure and HLA in healthy donors. Findings and limits, study-wide: Analysis was performed later, and it showed HLA-associated TCR beta chains to be more clonally expanded than equally common others.

The CDR3 has 13 amino acids. The V and J ends lost 8 bases and 0 bases respectively, with 8 bases between them. Per germline, CDR1 MNHNY and CDR2 SVGAGI (reference sequence). The chain has TRBV6-6 and TRBJ1-5; unclear D gene. Sequencing was carried out using PBMCs. This receptor was obtained from a man between 25 and 39 years old in good health and CMV-seropositive. The CDR3 is CASADYSNQPQHF. CDR3 DNA: TGTGCCAGCGCGGATTATAGCAATCAGCCCCAGCATTTT.